Sequencing of this T cell receptor (beta chain) was carried out in a study of T cell repertoires in cytomegalovirus infection. In the study overall: Indicated by public TCR beta signatures were CMV infection and matching HLA type.

Study-level results: Within the response measured ex vivo, HLA-C-restricted CMV-specific TCR beta clonotypes were dominant.

MiXCR was run by TCRdb on the reads, yielding one entry per CDR3 protein. The top ten clones hold around 13% of a sample with hundreds of thousands of distinct CDR3 sequences, around a sixth of them seen once. This clonotype was picked up a small number of times. As yet, its antigen is unknown. This clonotype was sampled from a human donor in good health (CMV status not recorded). Some clones in this sample may be carry-over from other donors' samples. The sample consisted of PBMCs.

CDR3 sequence: CASSELYSNQPQHF. CDR3 coding DNA: TGTGCCAGCAGTGAACTTTATAGCAATCAGCCCCAGCATTTT. The rearrangement links TRBV2 to TRBJ1-5; D gene unclear. The V gene lost 2 bases and the J gene lost 0 bases, with 5 bases spanning the gap. The CDR3 is 14 amino acids. The germline gives CDR1 SNHLY, CDR2 FYNNEI.